These 18 T cell receptor beta chains were sequenced from one sample in a study of cytomegalovirus exposure and HLA in healthy donors. PCR used 60 Vbeta primers and 13 Jbeta primers. The assay was immunoSEQ multiplex PCR, and TCRdb's table has in-frame clones only and misses some. This specimen shows about 52,000 clones; the ten leading clones hold 11%. Sequencing used PBMCs. The origin of the receptors is a woman aged 50 to 60 in good health and CMV-seropositive.

V and J are TRBV13 and TRBJ2-6; TRBD1 is a possible D gene (6 bases). Trimming left V 7 bases short and J 2 bases short, with 12 bases between. The CDR3 totals 15 residues. Germline CDR1 and CDR2: PRHDT and FYEKMQ (reference sequence). In DNA form, the CDR3 reads TGTGCCAGCACTCTAAGGACAGCTGGGGCCAACGTCCTGACTTTC. It translates to CASTLRTAGANVLTF. The full variable domain, completed using reference TRBV13 and TRBJ2-6, is AAGVIQSPRHLIKEKRETATLKCYPIPRHDTVYWYQQGPGQDPQFLISFYEKMQSDKGSIPDRFSAQQFSDYHSELNMSSLELGDSALYFCASTLRTAGANVLTFGAGSRLTVL.

This sequence joins TRBV7-9 and TRBJ2-7; D remains ambiguous. This CDR3 is 13 amino acids long. The germline V gene encodes CDR1 SEHNR and CDR2 FQNEAQ (reference sequence). V dropped 4 bases and J dropped 2 bases, with 9 bases sitting between them. CDR3 amino acids: CASSSPSAYEQYF. As DNA, the CDR3 is TGTGCCAGCAGCTCCCCAAGCGCCTACGAGCAGTACTTC.

The chain joins TRBV5-1 to TRBJ2-5; D remains ambiguous. This CDR3 spans 13 amino acids. The V gene's germline CDR1 is SGHRS and CDR2 YFSETQ. Trimming took 0 bases from V and 1 from J, leaving 4 bases between them. The CDR3 sequence: CASSLVAQETQYF. DNA for the CDR3: TGCGCCAGCAGCTTGGTGGCCCAAGAGACCCAGTACTTC.

The V gene is TRBV10-2, the J gene TRBJ2-3, with 7 bases identical to TRBD2. J lost 4 bases, V lost 2 bases, and 6 bases had no gene match. The CDR3 has 15 residues. Germline CDR1 and CDR2: WSHSY and SAAADI. The CDR3 protein is CASSERGGVADTQYF. CDR3 DNA: TGCGCCAGCAGTGAGCGGGGAGGGGTCGCAGATACGCAGTATTTT.

The V gene is TRBV29-1, the J gene TRBJ2-7, with D unclear. The V gene lost 6 bases and the J gene lost 8 bases, with 23 bases spanning the gap. CDR3 size: 14 residues. The germline V gene has CDR1 SQVTM and CDR2 ANQGSEA. The CDR3 protein is CSVVESGRLTKQYF. The CDR3, as DNA: TGCAGCGTAGTTGAGAGTGGCAGACTTACGAAGCAGTACTTC.

This rearrangement joins TRBV5-1 to TRBJ1-1; a possible D gene is TRBD1 (5 bases). This CDR3 is 13 amino acids long. From germline, CDR1 is SGHRS and CDR2 YFSETQ. Trimming took off 0 bases at V and 7 bases at J, with 10 bases between the two ends. The CDR3: CASSLGRGYEAFF. Written as DNA, the CDR3 is TGCGCCAGCAGCTTGGGGAGGGGCTATGAAGCTTTCTTT.

The J gene is TRBJ1-2, the V gene TRBV29-1; D remains unclear. V was trimmed by 8 bases and J by 14 bases, leaving 24 bases between them. This CDR3 is 12 amino acids long. The germline V gene encodes CDR1 SQVTM and CDR2 ANQGSEA. CDR3 in amino acids: CSSHREVWLATF. The DNA for the CDR3 is TGCAGCTCGCACAGAGAAGTTTGGCTTGCAACCTTC.

The V and J genes are TRBV5-6 and TRBJ1-1, with 8 bases lining up with TRBD1. V lost 5 bases and J lost 4; bases outside the gene matches: 7. Germline V gene sequence: CDR1 SGHDT, CDR2 YYEEEE. This CDR3 is 14 amino acids long. DNA for the CDR3: TGTGCCAGCAGTTTCGGACAGGGAAGCACTGAAGCTTTCTTT. It yields the protein CASSFGQGSTEAFF.

The chain uses TRBV7-2 and TRBJ2-5; a weak D match, TRBD1 (6 bases). V lost 5 bases and J lost 7, with 23 bases in between. This CDR3 has 16 residues. CDR1 SGHTA and CDR2 FQGNSA come from the germline V gene. The CDR3 here is CASSITSQGSLVTQYF. The DNA for the CDR3 is TGTGCCAGCAGCATAACCTCACAGGGATCCTTAGTGACCCAGTACTTC.

The J gene is TRBJ2-3, the V gene TRBV6-4; perhaps TRBD2 as D (5 bases). The V gene's germline CDR1 is MRHNA and CDR2 SNTAGT. The CDR3 is 12 residues long. V lost 4 bases and J 10 bases, leaving 12 bases between the germline ends. Written as DNA, the CDR3 is TGTGCCAGCAGTGGGTCGGGGTCTGCGCAGTATTTT. Translation: CASSGSGSAQYF.

The CDR3 DNA sequence: TGTGCCAGCAGCTTAGATAGCGGGGCCCGCCAAGAGACCCAGTACTTC. Translating gives CASSLDSGARQETQYF. The chain links TRBV7-2 to TRBJ2-5, with 8 bases fitting TRBD2. Germline assignment: CDR1 SGHTA and CDR2 FQGNSA. This CDR3 contains 16 residues. V was clipped by 1 base and J by 1 base; unmatched bases: 5.

The rearrangement uses TRBV7-2 and TRBJ1-1; tentative D call: TRBD1 (5 bases). V was shortened by 5 bases and J by 5 bases, with 12 bases between the two germline ends. CDR1 and CDR2 from the germline V gene are SGHTA and FQGNSA. The CDR3 length is 13 residues. Written as DNA, the CDR3 is TGTGCCAGCAGCCGACTCGGGGGAACTGAAGCTTTCTTT. As protein: CASSRLGGTEAFF. Using reference TRBV7-2 and TRBJ1-1 for the parts outside the CDR3, the full variable domain is GAGVSQSPSNKVTEKGKDVELRCDPISGHTALYWYRQSLGQGLEFLIYFQGNSAPDKSGLPSDRFSAERTGGSVSTLTIQRTQQEDSAVYLCASSRLGGTEAFFGQGTRLTVV.

J is TRBJ1-5 and V is TRBV4-3; D is perhaps TRBD1 (5 bases). Between the trimmed V and J ends, which lost 1 base and 0 bases, there was a span of 7 bases. The CDR3 contains 15 residues. Germline CDR1 LGHNA, CDR2 YSLEER. The CDR3 reads CASSQGQNSNQPQHF. The CDR3 coding sequence is TGCGCCAGCAGCCAAGGACAGAATAGCAATCAGCCCCAGCATTTT.

V usage is TRBV7-9 and J usage is TRBJ2-7; D perhaps matches TRBD2 (6 bases). The CDR3 is 18 residues long. Germline lookup yields CDR1 SEHNR and CDR2 FQNEAQ (reference sequence). V was trimmed by 5 bases and J by 0 bases, leaving 23 bases between them. The CDR3 region has the DNA TGTGCCAGCAGCGCCTTTGCAAATGTGCGGGGCTCCTCCTACGAGCAGTACTTC. This gives the protein CASSAFANVRGSSYEQYF.

This chain uses TRBV6-6 with TRBJ1-1; no reliable D call. The CDR3 length is 15 residues. V was cut by 2 bases and J by 0 bases, with 10 bases left in between. The V gene's germline CDR1 is MNHNY and CDR2 SVGAGI (reference sequence). CDR3 sequence reads: CASSYVTSMNTEAFF. CDR3 sequence (DNA): TGTGCCAGCAGTTACGTGACAAGCATGAACACTGAAGCTTTCTTT.

V and J are TRBV6-5 and TRBJ1-5, with 7 bases lining up with TRBD1. The junction had 7 bases not matched to a gene; V was cut back by 4 bases and J by 1 base. Germline V gene lookup returns CDR1 MNHEY and CDR2 SVGAGI. The CDR3 has 16 amino acids. This CDR3 is CASSSQGRLSNQPQHF. The CDR3 bases are TGTGCCAGCAGTTCACAGGGGAGGTTGAGCAATCAGCCCCAGCATTTT.

The rearrangement links TRBV5-4 to TRBJ2-7; 11 nucleotides agree with TRBD2. Per germline, CDR1 SGHNT and CDR2 YYREEE (reference sequence). This CDR3 region has 16 residues. V gave up 0 bases and J gave up 0 bases; unmatched junction bases: 2. The chain's CDR3 is CASSLASGRSSYEQYF. CDR3 DNA: TGTGCCAGCAGCTTGGCTAGCGGGAGGAGCTCCTACGAGCAGTACTTC.

The DNA for the CDR3 is TGTGCCAGCAGCGTAGGAGGGTCTTTGCGGGGGTACAATGAGCAGTTCTTC. Encoded protein: CASSVGGSLRGYNEQFF. This chain uses TRBV9 with TRBJ2-1; TRBD2 matches at 7 bases. The germline V gene has CDR1 SGDLS and CDR2 YYNGEE. Unmatched junction bases numbered 10, after V lost 0 bases and J lost 4 bases. This CDR3 contains 17 residues.